This T cell receptor (beta chain) was sequenced for a study of response to subunit inactivated influenza vaccine. MiXCR was run by TCRdb on the RT-PCR reads, yielding one entry per CDR3 protein. The sample records 150,000 to 200,000 distinct CDR3 sequences, approximately 10% being singletons. This clonotype has a handful of counts. V trimming: 2 bases; J trimming: 2 bases; junction bases outside the gene matches: 9. The CDR3 contains 17 residues. The V gene's germline CDR1 is SGHAT and CDR2 FQNNGV. This chain uses TRBV11-2 with TRBJ2-5; TRBD1 matches at 9 bases. Specimen: non-naive T cells sorted from PBMCs, collected 40 to 50 days after vaccination. This TCR was recovered from a man between 50 and 59 years old who received an inactivated influenza vaccine. The CDR3 spells CASSLWRGTGRQETQYF. CDR3 in DNA: TGTGCCAGCAGCTTATGGAGGGGGACAGGGCGACAAGAGACCCAGTACTTC.